This T cell receptor (beta chain) is drawn from a study of blood T cell repertoires in COVID-19. Study-wide context: Samples representing acute and convalescent COVID-19 were sourced from the United States, Italy and Spain. T cells, B-cell-depleted T cells, or PBMCs supplied cDNA or gDNA.

Original analysis: By means of reference gene primer amplification, nucleated cell counts were estimated. Measured with immunoSEQ multiplex PCR; TCRdb has only the in-frame clones, and not every one. V and J calls and clone size are given by that table; D and trimming were obtained from the DNA. The table includes 150,000 to 200,000 clones, around 87% detected once. The Seattle site enrolled patients during active infection and followed them longitudinally. CDR1 is SGHTA and CDR2 is FQGTGA in the germline V gene. The CDR3 covers 17 residues. The V end was cut by 2 bases, the J end by 0 bases, with 15 bases between.

The receptor's source is a woman aged 80 or over with COVID-19, enrolled during active disease. The chain uses TRBV7-3 and TRBJ2-3, with a possible D match to TRBD2 (6 bases). Sequencing was carried out using peripheral blood. CDR3: CASSLGPSGRSTDTQYF. Here the CDR3 DNA reads TGTGCCAGCAGCTTAGGACCAAGCGGGCGTAGCACAGATACGCAGTATTTT.